These T cell receptor beta chains were read from a single sample in a study of Tregs in tolerant kidney transplant recipients. Sequencing used immunoSEQ multiplex PCR; TCRdb keeps in-frame clones, though not all of them. The table lists some 70,000 clones, around 90% of them singletons. The specimen comprised CD8+ T cells from blood, sampled before the transplant. These receptors all come from a human donor who received a combined kidney and bone marrow transplant. The CDR3 runs from the conserved cysteine through the conserved F or W. The order of the fields is V gene, D gene, J gene, clone size, CDR3 protein, CDR3 DNA. A D gene is named only where the DNA matches it firmly. Size tells how often a clone was seen (once, few, many) or the class of an expanded clone, and some rows leave it out.

v_call: TRBV5-4
d_call: TRBD1
j_call: TRBJ1-2
clone_size: NA
cdr3_aa: CASTGQGARYTF
cdr3_nt: TGTGCCAGCACTGGACAGGGGGCACGGTACACCTTC

v_call: TRBV7-9
d_call: NA
j_call: TRBJ2-7
clone_size: few
cdr3_aa: CASSFIKGMAYEQYF
cdr3_nt: TGTGCCAGCAGCTTTATTAAGGGGATGGCCTACGAGCAGTACTTC

v_call: TRBV27
d_call: TRBD1
j_call: TRBJ2-7
clone_size: NA
cdr3_aa: CASSLSAGTGSYEQYF
cdr3_nt: TGTGCCAGCAGTTTATCGGCCGGGACAGGGTCCTACGAGCAGTACTTC

v_call: TRBV11-2
d_call: TRBD2
j_call: TRBJ2-2
clone_size: NA
cdr3_aa: CASSLASMAGGLTGELFF
cdr3_nt: TGTGCCAGCAGCTTAGCCTCCATGGCGGGGGGGCTTACCGGGGAGCTGTTTTTT

v_call: TRBV19
d_call: TRBD2
j_call: TRBJ2-1
clone_size: NA
cdr3_aa: CASSLSGGYNEQFF
cdr3_nt: TGTGCCAGTAGTTTGAGCGGGGGCTACAATGAGCAGTTCTTC

v_call: TRBV6-1
d_call: NA
j_call: TRBJ2-1
clone_size: NA
cdr3_aa: CASSDNFGEQFF
cdr3_nt: TGTGCCAGCAGTGACAACTTCGGTGAGCAGTTCTTC

v_call: TRBV4-1
d_call: NA
j_call: TRBJ2-7
clone_size: NA
cdr3_aa: CASSQRNRACF
cdr3_nt: TGCGCCAGCAGCCAACGGAACAGGGCCTGCTTC

v_call: TRBV4-2
d_call: TRBD1
j_call: TRBJ1-2
clone_size: NA
cdr3_aa: CASSPDQDRTYGYTF
cdr3_nt: TGTGCCAGCAGCCCGGACCAGGACAGGACCTATGGCTACACCTTC

v_call: TRBV7-2
d_call: TRBD1
j_call: TRBJ1-1
clone_size: NA
cdr3_aa: CASSLGTGVGTEAFF
cdr3_nt: TGTGCCAGCAGCTTAGGGACAGGGGTGGGCACTGAAGCTTTCTTT

v_call: TRBV7-2
d_call: NA
j_call: TRBJ2-5
clone_size: NA
cdr3_aa: CASSFLPQETQYF
cdr3_nt: TGTGCCAGCAGCTTTCTACCCCAAGAGACCCAGTACTTC

v_call: TRBV12-5
d_call: NA
j_call: TRBJ2-1
clone_size: NA
cdr3_aa: CASGLVPLTSSYNEQFF
cdr3_nt: TGTGCTAGTGGTTTGGTACCCTTAACGAGCTCCTACAATGAGCAGTTCTTC